This T cell receptor (beta chain) appears in the sequencing data of a study of early T cells in non-severe SARS-CoV-2 infection (dated by TCRdb to the early 2020s). For the study in its entirety: Because TCR sequencing relied on bulk RNA taken from unsorted whole blood, pairing of alpha and beta chains was not possible. Beyond this particular receptor, the publication reports: Matching against VDJdb was skewed toward anti-spike CD8 responses, likely underestimated virus-specific expansions, and missed private and CD4 specificities.

The library was produced with 5' RACE. The sequencing machine was a NextSeq 500. To correct for sequencing error and PCR bias, the TCR library protocol tagged individual cDNA molecules with unique molecular identifiers. Sequencing covered both TCR alpha and beta chains, and within each sample the abundances of alpha and beta sequences were tightly co-correlated. The source study handled its data this way. V gene, J gene and CDR3 annotation of TCR sequences was performed with Decombinator V4. Expanded TCRs were defined as changing significantly between any two time points under a Poisson model with p below 0.0001. Abundances of TCRs were expressed as counts per million after normalisation to the total number of TCRs sequenced in each sample. MAIT TCRs were defined by TRAV1-2 paired with TRAJ12, TRAJ20 or TRAJ33, and iNKT TCRs by TRAV10 paired with TRAJ18. A search of VDJdb, accessed on 1 November 2021, was run for TCRs annotated to CMV, EBV and SARS-CoV-2, with TCRs annotated for multiple antigens excluded. TCRdb reprocessed the public reads (quality trimming at Q25 with fastp, clone calling with MiXCR) and kept in-frame beta chains. Rows are combined by CDR3 protein, so each entry shows the most common genes and DNA. These V and J calls rely on TCRdb rather than the paper's analysis. This sample has about 30,000 distinct CDR3 sequences in its table, and around 5.2% of those were observed once. The top ten hold around 3.4% of the sample.

Between the V and J ends, shortened by 1 base and 0 bases respectively, the junction contains 9 bases. The CDR3 sequence holds 14 residues, the cysteine and phenylalanine included. The only DNA kept is the CDR3, 42 bases in frame from the first base. The germline V gene (reference sequence) sets CDR1 to DFQATT and CDR2 to SNEGSKA. This was a case-control study nested in a cohort of healthcare workers in London, UK, who had nasopharyngeal swab PCR tests and blood samples taken every week. Healthcare workers were recruited during the week of the UK lockdown, between 23 and 31 March 2020, and followed weekly for up to roughly 15 weeks. This clonotype was detected many times. Its antigen is currently not known. There are no base qualities to consult, and no much larger clone falls within one base.

Sequenced material: whole blood. This receptor was obtained from an adult who was a healthcare worker with PCR-confirmed SARS-CoV-2 infection or an uninfected control (not recorded which). The chain is made from TRBV20-1 and TRBJ1-1; the D gene is unclear. CDR3 protein: CSARAHSVNTEAFF. The DNA sequence follows: TGCAGTGCTAGAGCTCACTCCGTGAACACTGAAGCTTTCTTT.